These 2 T cell receptor beta chains share one sample of origin, sequenced in a study of CD8+ T cells in alopecia areata. Extraction of RNA preceded its reverse transcription into cDNA, which served as the sequencing template. The data were produced by immunoSEQ multiplex PCR, yet TCRdb's version contains in-frame clones alone and is incomplete. The profile shows 90,000 to 130,000 clones, approximately 60% of them singletons. What was sequenced was CD8+ T cells sorted from blood. These receptors were taken from a human donor in good health.

The rearrangement uses TRBV13 and TRBJ2-3; 7 bases are shared with TRBD2. CDR1 and CDR2 (germline): PRHDT, FYEKMQ (reference sequence). This CDR3 is 14 amino acids long. V gave up 11 bases and J gave up 2 bases; unmatched junction bases: 10. The CDR3 bases are TGTGCCTCGAGCGGGATCCCTGACACAGATACGCAGTATTTT. Translation gives CASSGIPDTDTQYF.

This chain links TRBV5-6 with TRBJ2-3; no clear D gene. Germline V gives CDR1 SGHDT, CDR2 YYEEEE. The CDR3 has 14 amino acids. With 3 bases removed from V and 5 bases from J, the gap between germline ends came to 13 bases. In DNA, the CDR3 is TGTGCCAGCAGCTCGGACGGTACAAGAGATACGCAGTATTTT. Its protein is CASSSDGTRDTQYF.